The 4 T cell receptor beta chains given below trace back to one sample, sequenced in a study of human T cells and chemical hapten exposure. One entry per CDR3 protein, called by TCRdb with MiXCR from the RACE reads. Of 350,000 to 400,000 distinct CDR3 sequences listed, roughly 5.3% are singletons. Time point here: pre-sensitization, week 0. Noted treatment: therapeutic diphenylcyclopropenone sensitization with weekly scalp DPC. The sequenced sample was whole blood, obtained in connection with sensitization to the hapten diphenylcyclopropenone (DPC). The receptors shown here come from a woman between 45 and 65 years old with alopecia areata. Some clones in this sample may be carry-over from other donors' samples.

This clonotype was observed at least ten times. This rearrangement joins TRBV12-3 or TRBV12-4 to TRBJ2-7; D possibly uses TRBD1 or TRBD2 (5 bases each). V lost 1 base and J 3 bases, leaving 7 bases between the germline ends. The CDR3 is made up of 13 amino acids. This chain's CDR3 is CASSLGGVYEQYF. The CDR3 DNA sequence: TGTGCCAGCAGTTTAGGAGGGGTCTACGAGCAGTACTTC.

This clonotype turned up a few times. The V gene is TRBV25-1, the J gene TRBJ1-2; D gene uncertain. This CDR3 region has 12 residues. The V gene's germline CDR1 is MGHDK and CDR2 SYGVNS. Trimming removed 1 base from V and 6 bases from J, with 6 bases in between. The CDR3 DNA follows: TGTGCCAGCAGTGAATGGACTGATGGCTACACCTTC. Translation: CASSEWTDGYTF.

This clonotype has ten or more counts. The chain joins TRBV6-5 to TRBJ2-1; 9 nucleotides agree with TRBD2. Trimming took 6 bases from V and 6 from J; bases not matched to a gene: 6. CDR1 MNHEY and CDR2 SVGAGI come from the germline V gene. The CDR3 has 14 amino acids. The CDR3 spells CASSSGTSFNEQFF. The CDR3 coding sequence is TGTGCCAGCAGCAGTGGGACTAGCTTCAATGAGCAGTTCTTC.

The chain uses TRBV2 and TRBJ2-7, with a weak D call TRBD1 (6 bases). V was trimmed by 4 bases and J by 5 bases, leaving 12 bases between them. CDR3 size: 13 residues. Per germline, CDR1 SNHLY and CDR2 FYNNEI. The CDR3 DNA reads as TGTGCCAGCAGTGTTCAGGGGTCCAACGAGCAGTACTTC. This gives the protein CASSVQGSNEQYF.